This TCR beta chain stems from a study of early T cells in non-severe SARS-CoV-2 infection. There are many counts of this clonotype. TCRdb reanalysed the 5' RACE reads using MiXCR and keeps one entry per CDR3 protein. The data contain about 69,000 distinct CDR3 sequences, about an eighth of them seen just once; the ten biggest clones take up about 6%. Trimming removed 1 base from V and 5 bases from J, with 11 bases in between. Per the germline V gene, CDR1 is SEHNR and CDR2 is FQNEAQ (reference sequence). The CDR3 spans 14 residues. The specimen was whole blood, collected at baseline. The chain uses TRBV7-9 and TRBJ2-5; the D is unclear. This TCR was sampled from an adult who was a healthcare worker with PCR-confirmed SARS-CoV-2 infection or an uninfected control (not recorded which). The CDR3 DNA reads TGTGCCAGCAGCTTAGACGTCCGGCAGGAGACCCAGTACTTC. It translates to CASSLDVRQETQYF. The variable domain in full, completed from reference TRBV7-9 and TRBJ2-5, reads DTGVSQNPRHKITKRGQNVTFRCDPISEHNRLYWYRQTLGQGPEFLTYFQNEAQLEKSRLLSDRFSAERPKGSFSTLEIQRTEQGDSAMYLCASSLDVRQETQYFGPGTRLLVL.